This TCR beta chain was obtained from a study of blood T cell repertoires in COVID-19. Study-wide background: Whether acute or convalescent, the COVID-19 samples came from the United States, Italy and Spain. T cells, B-cell-depleted T cells, or PBMCs provided the cDNA or gDNA that served as material.

The CDR3 extends over 14 amino acids. With 5 bases removed from V and 3 bases from J, the gap between germline ends came to 13 bases. The germline V gene has CDR1 SGHTA and CDR2 FQGNSA. Clones were sequenced by immunoSEQ multiplex PCR, and TCRdb holds only the in-frame ones, with some missing. The repertoire holds 200,000 to 250,000 clones, with more than 70% as singletons. The TCR was taken from a human donor in a cohort sampled during active COVID-19. V gene TRBV7-2 combines with J gene TRBJ1-1; tentative D call: TRBD1 (6 bases). Material for sequencing was peripheral blood. This chain's CDR3 is CASSALRGDTEAFF. The CDR3 region has the DNA TGTGCCAGCAGCGCCCTCAGGGGTGACACTGAAGCTTTCTTT.